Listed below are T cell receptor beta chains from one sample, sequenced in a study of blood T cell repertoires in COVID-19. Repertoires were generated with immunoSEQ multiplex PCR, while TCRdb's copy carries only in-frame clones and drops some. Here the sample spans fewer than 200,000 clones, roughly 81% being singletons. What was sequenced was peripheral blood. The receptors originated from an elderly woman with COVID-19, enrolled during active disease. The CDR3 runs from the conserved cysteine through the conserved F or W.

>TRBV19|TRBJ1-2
CASSATYREPANLGGYTF
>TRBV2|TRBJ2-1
CASRRAGYNEQFF
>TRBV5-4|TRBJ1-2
CASSPRTGLGGYTF
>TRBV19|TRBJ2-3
CASSIGTGSDTQYF
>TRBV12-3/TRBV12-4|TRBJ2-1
CASSFPGYNEQFF
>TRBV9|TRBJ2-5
CASSAGQIQETQYF
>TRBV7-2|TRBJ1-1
CASRKIQDTAFF
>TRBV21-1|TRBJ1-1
CASSPQTAPNTEAFF
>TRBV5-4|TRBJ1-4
CASSLKSSAGEKLFF
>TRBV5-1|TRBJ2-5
CASRGQGTETQYF
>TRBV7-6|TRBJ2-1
CASSPYQGHEQFF
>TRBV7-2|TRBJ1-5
CASSFRAGSGQPQHF
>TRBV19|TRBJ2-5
CASSMPGTSGSAQYF
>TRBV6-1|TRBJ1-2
CASSEATASRGSGGYTF
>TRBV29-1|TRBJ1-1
CSVEERNGDAFF
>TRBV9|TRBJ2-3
CASSVEGRGMDTQYF